The 25 T cell receptor beta chains reported below all come from one sample, sequenced in a study of neoadjuvant anti-PD-1 for oral cavity cancer. Measured with immunoSEQ multiplex PCR; TCRdb has only the in-frame clones, and not every one. Altogether about 5,700 clones are present, around 60% being singletons, with the ten largest covering 7.5% to 9.5%. The sample consisted of tumor tissue, taken before nivolumab (anti-PD-1) treatment. These receptors were taken from a person between 40 and 79 years old with oral cavity squamous cell carcinoma.

This rearrangement joins TRBV10-1 to TRBJ2-1; possibly TRBD2 for D (6 bases). This CDR3 region has 13 residues. Trimming removed 3 bases from V and 9 bases from J, with 12 bases in between. Germline V gene data show CDR1 as WNHNN and CDR2 as SYGVQD (reference sequence). The CDR3 spells CASSEPGRTEQFF. Written as DNA, the CDR3 is TGCGCCAGCAGTGAACCGGGGAGGACTGAGCAGTTCTTC.

This rearrangement joins TRBV6-6 to TRBJ2-5, with TRBD2 identical over 7 bases. Germline V gives CDR1 MNHNY, CDR2 SVGAGI (reference sequence). J gave up 4 bases and V 0 bases, and 5 bases lay outside the gene matches. The CDR3 sequence is 15 residues long. CDR3 DNA: TGTGCCAGCAGTTACTCGACCCTAGCGGCAGAGACCCAGTACTTC. Its protein is CASSYSTLAAETQYF.

In this sample, this clone turned up a few times. The J gene is TRBJ2-3, the V gene TRBV19, with D possibly TRBD1 on 5 matching bases. Germline CDR1 is LNHDA and CDR2 is SQIVND (reference sequence). The CDR3 covers 13 residues. Trimming took off 7 bases at V and 4 bases at J, with 12 bases between the two ends. CDR3 residues: CASKSREADTQYF. The CDR3 DNA reads TGTGCCAGTAAGAGCAGGGAAGCAGATACGCAGTATTTT.

The rearrangement joins TRBV7-9 to TRBJ1-1; D remains unclear. CDR3 size: 15 residues. CDR1 is SEHNR and CDR2 is FQNEAQ in the germline V gene (reference sequence). Trimming removed 7 bases at V and 6 bases at J, with 21 bases between. The chain's CDR3 is CASKPYPELLAEAFF. The CDR3 nucleotides read TGTGCCAGCAAACCTTACCCGGAGTTGTTGGCTGAAGCTTTCTTT.

The rearrangement links TRBV4-1 to TRBJ1-2; possibly TRBD1 for D (6 bases). The CDR3 length is 14 residues. The germline V and J ends were trimmed by 3 bases and 2 bases, with 10 bases remaining between them. CDR1 and CDR2 (germline): MGHRA, YSYEKL. Written as DNA, the CDR3 is TGCGCCAGCAGCCAGCCGACAGGAAACTATGGCTACACCTTC. Its translation is CASSQPTGNYGYTF.

This clone was seen a handful of times. This sequence joins TRBV11-2 and TRBJ1-1, with D hard to call. This CDR3 spans 14 amino acids. Germline V gene sequence: CDR1 SGHAT, CDR2 FQNNGV. Between the trimmed V and J ends, which lost 2 bases and 2 bases, there was a span of 9 bases. The CDR3 is CASSLQGLNTEAFF. The DNA of the CDR3 is TGTGCCAGCAGCTTACAAGGTCTCAACACTGAAGCTTTCTTT.

V is TRBV30 and J is TRBJ1-5; D is ambiguous. The CDR3 extends over 14 amino acids. V lost 0 bases, J lost 2 bases, and 8 bases lay in between. Looked up from germline, CDR1 is GTSNPN and CDR2 is SVGIG (reference sequence). The CDR3 nucleotides read TGTGCCTGGAGTGTTTACGGGGGCAATCAGCCCCAGCATTTT. Amino acids: CAWSVYGGNQPQHF.

V is TRBV5-1 and J is TRBJ2-3; TRBD2 matches at 13 bases. The CDR3 consists of 15 residues. Germline trimming cut 6 bases from V and 5 bases from J; bases unmatched to any gene: 6. CDR1 and CDR2 from the germline V gene are SGHRS and YFSETQ. As DNA, the CDR3 is TGCGCCAGCATGGGACTAGCGGGAACGGAAGATACGCAGTATTTT. Amino acid sequence: CASMGLAGTEDTQYF.

This chain links TRBV5-1 with TRBJ1-6; a weak D match, TRBD1 (5 bases). Germline loops: CDR1 SGHRS, CDR2 YFSETQ. This CDR3 region has 16 residues. Trimming removed 4 bases at V and 9 bases at J, with 20 bases between. The CDR3 protein is CASSPAVRGVSSPLHF. The DNA of the CDR3 is TGCGCCAGCAGCCCCGCTGTTCGGGGGGTGAGTTCACCCCTCCACTTT.

A few counts support this clone. The gene calls are TRBV5-4 and TRBJ2-3; 9 bases line up with TRBD2. After removal of 4 bases from V and 6 bases from J, the junction contained 9 bases not matched to a gene. The CDR3 length is 15 residues. Germline V lookup: CDR1 SGHNT, CDR2 YYREEE (reference sequence). The CDR3 DNA reads as TGTGCCAGCAGCCGTCCGGGACTAGCAGGTGATACGCAGTATTTT. Its translation: CASSRPGLAGDTQYF.

The gene calls are TRBV7-9 and TRBJ2-5; D ambiguous. CDR1 is SEHNR, CDR2 FQNEAQ, per germline (reference sequence). Trimming cost V 2 bases and J 5 bases, with 9 bases left between them. CDR3 size: 13 residues. The chain's CDR3 is CASSLWTPETQYF. The CDR3 coding sequence is TGTGCCAGCAGCTTATGGACCCCGGAGACCCAGTACTTC. Using reference TRBV7-9 and TRBJ2-5 for the parts outside the CDR3, the full variable domain is DTGVSQNPRHKITKRGQNVTFRCDPISEHNRLYWYRQTLGQGPEFLTYFQNEAQLEKSRLLSDRFSAERPKGSFSTLEIQRTEQGDSAMYLCASSLWTPETQYFGPGTRLLVL.

There are a few counts of this clone. The chain joins TRBV7-9 to TRBJ1-6, with D hard to call. V was clipped by 4 bases and J by 9 bases, with 7 bases between them. CDR1 and CDR2 (germline): SEHNR, FQNEAQ (reference sequence). The CDR3 spans 12 residues. Written as DNA, the CDR3 is TGTGCCAGCAGCTCAGTGAGTTCACCCCTCCACTTT. Its protein product is CASSSVSSPLHF. Together with reference TRBV7-9 and TRBJ1-6, the CDR3 gives the full variable domain: DTGVSQNPRHKITKRGQNVTFRCDPISEHNRLYWYRQTLGQGPEFLTYFQNEAQLEKSRLLSDRFSAERPKGSFSTLEIQRTEQGDSAMYLCASSSVSSPLHFGNGTRLTVT.

This rearrangement joins TRBV19 to TRBJ1-1; no clear D. Looked up from germline, CDR1 is LNHDA and CDR2 is SQIVND (reference sequence). The CDR3 contains 14 residues. The V and J ends lost 4 bases and 0 bases respectively, with 9 bases between them. CDR3 sequence (DNA): TGTGCCAGTAGTAAACAGATCCTGAACACTGAAGCTTTCTTT. Translating it yields CASSKQILNTEAFF.

The V gene is TRBV29-1, the J gene TRBJ2-7, with D perhaps matching TRBD1 (6 bases). The CDR3 is made up of 13 amino acids. V was cut by 6 bases and J by 2 bases, with 14 bases left in between. The V gene's germline CDR1 is SQVTM and CDR2 ANQGSEA. The CDR3 reads CSVTGHEPYEQYF. The CDR3 DNA is TGCAGCGTAACGGGACACGAACCCTACGAGCAGTACTTC.

This chain uses TRBV9 with TRBJ2-5; D uncertain. V shed 4 bases and J shed 4 bases, with 11 bases lying between them. The germline V gene encodes CDR1 SGDLS and CDR2 YYNGEE. This CDR3 has 13 residues. CDR3: CASSPRFGETQYF. CDR3 nucleotide sequence: TGTGCCAGCAGCCCTCGTTTCGGAGAGACCCAGTACTTC.

The chain combines TRBV5-1 with TRBJ2-1; no firm D call. Germline V lookup: CDR1 SGHRS, CDR2 YFSETQ. The V end lost 5 bases, the J end lost 5 bases, and 8 bases lay between the germline ends. This CDR3 comprises 12 residues. CDR3: CASRHRDNEQFF. CDR3 nucleotides: TGCGCCAGCAGACACAGAGACAATGAGCAGTTCTTC.

This rearrangement joins TRBV7-9 to TRBJ2-1; 8 nucleotides match TRBD2. The germline gives CDR1 SEHNR, CDR2 FQNEAQ (reference sequence). The CDR3 covers 15 residues. The trim removed 4 bases at V and 5 bases at J, leaving 7 bases unmatched. CDR3 nucleotides: TGTGCCAGCAGCTCGCGCGGGACTAGTGACAATGAGCAGTTCTTC. Translating gives CASSSRGTSDNEQFF.

The chain employs TRBV2 and TRBJ1-2; D not resolved. The length of the CDR3 is 13 residues. Trimming removed 6 bases from V and 0 bases from J, with 8 bases in between. Per germline, CDR1 SNHLY and CDR2 FYNNEI. This CDR3 reads CASRDTANYGYTF. As DNA, the CDR3 is TGTGCCAGCAGAGACACCGCTAACTATGGCTACACCTTC.

The V and J genes are TRBV30 and TRBJ2-7; D possibly matches TRBD1 or TRBD2 (5 bases each). V lost 4 bases and J 4 bases, leaving 14 bases between the germline ends. There are 13 residues in the CDR3. Germline V lookup: CDR1 GTSNPN, CDR2 SVGIG (reference sequence). CDR3 loop: CAWKVRGTYEQYF. The CDR3 DNA reads TGTGCCTGGAAGGTGAGGGGAACGTACGAGCAGTACTTC.

The chain carries TRBV10-3 and TRBJ1-2; 10 bases align to TRBD1. The germline gives CDR1 ENHRY, CDR2 SYGVKD. Trimming removed 4 bases from V and 11 bases from J; junction bases left unmatched: 7. This CDR3 comprises 13 residues. CDR3 amino acids: CAISGGQGGEYTF. In DNA, the CDR3 is TGTGCCATCAGTGGAGGACAGGGGGGCGAGTACACCTTC.

The rearrangement uses TRBV10-3 and TRBJ1-1, with a tentative D call TRBD1 (5 bases). The CDR3 spans 15 residues. Trimming took 3 bases from V and 1 from J, leaving 12 bases between them. Germline CDR1 reads ENHRY; CDR2 reads SYGVKD. The chain's CDR3 is CAISDRAGGNTEAFF. The CDR3 nucleotides are TGTGCCATCAGTGACCGTGCTGGGGGGAACACTGAAGCTTTCTTT.

The chain carries TRBV7-3 and TRBJ2-3; 9 positions match TRBD2. Trimming at V came to 3 bases and at J to 6 bases, leaving 7 bases not matched to a gene. Germline CDR1 reads SGHTA; CDR2 reads FQGTGA. CDR3 length: 15 amino acids. The CDR3 here is CASSFGGGAMDTQYF. The DNA of the CDR3 is TGTGCCAGCAGCTTTGGCGGGGGGGCCATGGATACGCAGTATTTT.

This chain links TRBV4-2 with TRBJ2-7; 9 bases are a match to TRBD2. Trimming at V came to 1 base and at J to 0 bases, leaving 7 bases not matched to a gene. The germline CDR1 and CDR2 sequences are LGHNA and YNFKEQ. The CDR3 spans 17 residues. DNA for the CDR3: TGTGCCAGCAGCCAAGTATGGGGCGGGGGGGCCTCCTACGAGCAGTACTTC. Translating it yields CASSQVWGGGASYEQYF.

CDR3 in amino acids: CAMGTGAEQFF. Written as DNA, the CDR3 is TGTGCCATGGGCACAGGGGCCGAGCAGTTCTTC. The chain carries TRBV10-3 and TRBJ2-1, with 7 bases lining up with TRBD1. Germline CDR1 ENHRY, CDR2 SYGVKD. After removal of 9 bases from V and 10 bases from J, the junction contained 6 bases not matched to a gene. CDR3 length: 11 residues.

This clone was seen a handful of times. V usage is TRBV4-1 and J usage is TRBJ1-4; possibly TRBD1 for D (5 bases). The CDR3 extends over 15 amino acids. Germline values: CDR1 MGHRA, CDR2 YSYEKL. Trimming left V 3 bases short and J 8 bases short, with 16 bases between. The CDR3 DNA is TGCGCCAGCAGCCACAAAGGACGTGCAGGGGAAAAACTGTTTTTT. Translation gives CASSHKGRAGEKLFF.